The 20 T cell receptor beta chains given below trace back to one sample, sequenced in a study of response to subunit inactivated influenza vaccine. TCRdb re-called the RT-PCR reads through MiXCR, storing one row per CDR3 protein. The sample contains 530,000 or so distinct CDR3 sequences, roughly 15% of which appear only once. Sample: PBMCs from blood, taken approximately 13 days after vaccination. These receptors were collected from a man aged 50 or older who received an inactivated influenza vaccine.

This clonotype was observed a few times. This chain joins TRBV7-7 and TRBJ2-5, with 8 bases aligning to TRBD2. Trimming at V came to 2 bases and at J to 5 bases, leaving 10 bases not matched to a gene. Germline V CDR1 and CDR2: SSHAT, FNYEAQ (reference sequence). There are 16 residues in the CDR3. CDR3 sequence reads: CASSLLPGGPGETQYF. CDR3 nucleotide sequence: TGTGCCAGCAGCTTATTACCGGGAGGGCCGGGTGAGACCCAGTACTTC.

The sample holds many counts of this clonotype. V is TRBV10-3 and J is TRBJ2-1, with TRBD2 matching 9 bases. The CDR3 extends over 14 amino acids. V lost 10 bases and J lost 6; bases outside the gene matches: 10. Germline lookup yields CDR1 ENHRY and CDR2 SYGVKD. This CDR3 reads CATLSAGGLNEQFF. DNA for the CDR3: TGTGCCACCCTTTCGGCGGGAGGGCTCAATGAGCAGTTCTTC.

The rearrangement links TRBV20-1 to TRBJ2-6; D is ambiguous. The CDR3 totals 13 residues. The germline gives CDR1 DFQATT, CDR2 SNEGSKA (reference sequence). The V end lost 6 bases, the J end lost 0 bases, and 6 bases lay between the germline ends. Here the CDR3 DNA reads TGCAGTGCGATGAACTCTGGGGCCAACGTCCTGACTTTC. Protein: CSAMNSGANVLTF.

This sequence joins TRBV7-2 and TRBJ1-6, with no clear D. Germline CDR1 and CDR2: SGHTA and FQGNSA. The CDR3 contains 15 residues. V was pared by 1 base and J by 7 bases, with 11 bases between. In DNA, the CDR3 is TGTGCCAGCAGCTTAGGTTGGACGCCAAATTCACCCCTCCACTTT. Encoded protein: CASSLGWTPNSPLHF. Full variable domain (rest looked up from reference TRBV7-2 and TRBJ1-6): GAGVSQSPSNKVTEKGKDVELRCDPISGHTALYWYRQSLGQGLEFLIYFQGNSAPDKSGLPSDRFSAERTGGSVSTLTIQRTQQEDSAVYLCASSLGWTPNSPLHFGNGTRLTVT.

The chain joins TRBV6-1 to TRBJ1-1; 8 nucleotides align to TRBD1. The CDR3 spans 14 residues. Germline V gene data show CDR1 as MNHNS and CDR2 as SASEGT. The V and J ends lost 2 bases and 5 bases, in that order; junction bases with no gene match: 4. This chain's CDR3 is CASSEQGARTEAFF. CDR3 nucleotide sequence: TGTGCCAGCAGTGAACAGGGGGCGAGGACTGAAGCTTTCTTT.

This clonotype has a handful of counts. This sequence joins TRBV4-2 and TRBJ1-5; maybe TRBD1 (5 bases). The CDR3 consists of 15 residues. Germline values: CDR1 LGHNA, CDR2 YNFKEQ. Trimming took 1 base from V and 6 from J, leaving 13 bases between them. CDR3 DNA sequence: TGTGCCAGCAGCCAAGCGGGGCAGGTGAGTCAGCCCCAGCATTTT. Encoded protein: CASSQAGQVSQPQHF.

The chain joins TRBV12-3 or TRBV12-4 to TRBJ2-1; 7 bases line up with TRBD1. The CDR3 consists of 16 residues. The V gene end was trimmed by 7 bases and the J gene end by 7 bases; junction bases not matched to a gene: 16. The CDR3 coding sequence is TGTGCCAGCAAAGGGACGGGACAGCCTTTTGGGAATGAGCAGTTCTTC. This encodes CASKGTGQPFGNEQFF.

The sample holds a few counts of this clonotype. This chain uses TRBV7-8 with TRBJ2-1; 13 bases agree with TRBD2. V lost 5 bases, J lost 7 bases, and 5 bases stayed unmatched. The CDR3 contains 15 residues. CDR1 and CDR2 (germline): SGHVS, FQNEAQ. The CDR3 here is CASSALAGGMNEQFF. As DNA, the CDR3 is TGTGCCAGCAGCGCACTAGCGGGGGGGATGAATGAGCAGTTCTTC.

The sample holds a few counts of this clonotype. The rearrangement uses TRBV6-1 and TRBJ2-7; a weak D match, TRBD1 (6 bases). Germline lookup yields CDR1 MNHNS and CDR2 SASEGT. V was trimmed by 5 bases and J by 0 bases, leaving 14 bases between them. The CDR3 runs 15 residues. CDR3 amino acids: CASSIGTPDSYEQYF. For the CDR3, the DNA is TGTGCCAGCAGTATCGGGACACCGGACTCCTACGAGCAGTACTTC.

The sample holds a few counts of this clonotype. The genes are TRBV4-3 and TRBJ2-1; 7 bases fit TRBD1. J lost 8 bases, V lost 3 bases, and 13 bases had no gene match. Looked up from germline, CDR1 is LGHNA and CDR2 is YSLEER. The CDR3 loop spans 16 amino acids. Here the CDR3 DNA reads TGCGCCAGCAGCCACTTAACAGGGGCCCTGGGGGATGAGCAGTTCTTC. It specifies CASSHLTGALGDEQFF.

V usage is TRBV20-1 and J usage is TRBJ1-4; perhaps TRBD1 as D (5 bases). The CDR3 contains 16 residues. Per germline, CDR1 DFQATT and CDR2 SNEGSKA (reference sequence). Trimming shortened V by 1 base and J by 0 bases, and 12 bases separated the two germline ends. CDR3 sequence reads: CSARGRQGATNEKLFF. CDR3 nucleotide sequence: TGCAGTGCTAGAGGCAGGCAGGGCGCAACTAATGAAAAACTGTTTTTT.

In its sample, this clonotype was seen a few times. CDR3 DNA: TGTGCCAGCAACCCAACGGGGTACAGGGCTCGTACAGGAGCTGGGGCCAACGTCCTGACTTTC. Its protein is CASNPTGYRARTGAGANVLTF. The chain couples TRBV6-5 to TRBJ2-6; TRBD1 is a possible D gene (6 bases). The CDR3 extends over 21 amino acids. V lost 7 bases to trimming and J lost 2 bases, with 30 bases between them. Germline-derived CDR1 and CDR2 are MNHEY and SVGAGI.

This clonotype has more than one count but fewer than ten. The chain employs TRBV2 and TRBJ2-5; 8 bases agree with TRBD1. This CDR3 has 13 residues. V was clipped by 7 bases and J by 5 bases; unmatched bases: 6. Germline lookup yields CDR1 SNHLY and CDR2 FYNNEI. The CDR3 spells CASIGTGGETQYF. The CDR3 coding sequence is TGTGCCAGCATAGGTACAGGGGGGGAGACCCAGTACTTC.

Worth noting for this clonotype: At one of its ends the junction is not consistent with the germline gene, which may arise from a read error. J is TRBJ2-7 and V is TRBV6-2 or TRBV6-3; 8 bases line up with TRBD1. Per the germline V gene, CDR1 is MNHEY and CDR2 is SVGEGT. The CDR3 loop spans 15 amino acids. CDR3 sequence (DNA): TGTGTCAGCAGTTCACGACAGGGGTATGGATACGAGCAGTACTTC. Protein: CVSSSRQGYGYEQYF.

The sample holds a few counts of this clonotype. The CDR3 protein is CASSQDRPSGGEYNEQFF. The CDR3 nucleotides are TGTGCCAGCAGCCAAGATCGGCCTAGCGGGGGGGAGTACAATGAGCAGTTCTTC. The chain is built from TRBV4-2 and TRBJ2-1; TRBD2 matches at 12 bases. The V gene's germline CDR1 is LGHNA and CDR2 YNFKEQ. Trimming cost V 0 bases and J 4 bases; bases outside gene matches: 7. This CDR3 spans 18 amino acids.

The chain joins TRBV6-5 to TRBJ1-2; TRBD1 might be the D (5 bases). Germline CDR1 MNHEY, CDR2 SVGAGI. The CDR3 runs to 13 residues. Deletions cut 2 bases from V and 7 bases from J, with 11 bases between. This CDR3 reads CASSYIGAGGYTF. The CDR3 DNA reads as TGTGCCAGCAGTTACATAGGGGCTGGTGGCTACACCTTC.

This chain links TRBV20-1 with TRBJ2-3, with D perhaps matching TRBD2 (5 bases). The CDR3 has 13 amino acids. V lost 5 bases and J lost 0, with 9 bases in between. CDR1 is DFQATT and CDR2 is SNEGSKA in the germline V gene (reference sequence). The CDR3 DNA reads as TGCAGTGCTCCCCTAGCAAGCACAGATACGCAGTATTTT. This translates into CSAPLASTDTQYF.

This clonotype came up many times. This chain joins TRBV9 and TRBJ2-3; D gene uncertain. V was clipped by 1 base and J by 2 bases, with 2 bases between them. The V gene's germline CDR1 is SGDLS and CDR2 YYNGEE. This CDR3 comprises 12 residues. The CDR3 sequence is CASSVSTDTQYF. CDR3 sequence (DNA): TGTGCCAGCAGCGTATCCACAGATACGCAGTATTTT.

The table lists this clonotype with a few counts. This chain links TRBV12-3 or TRBV12-4 with TRBJ2-7; D might be TRBD1 (6 bases). The V end was cut by 5 bases, the J end by 6 bases, with 14 bases between. There are 13 residues in the CDR3. CDR3 residues: CASSPLTGIEQYF. The CDR3 bases are TGTGCCAGCAGTCCCCTAACAGGGATCGAGCAGTACTTC.

The chain couples TRBV28 to TRBJ2-1; 9 positions match TRBD2. Germline V gives CDR1 MDHEN, CDR2 SYDVKM. The CDR3 runs to 13 residues. V was clipped by 6 bases and J by 9 bases; unmatched bases: 6. Here the CDR3 DNA reads TGTGCCAGCAGGTTGGGACTAGCCAGTGAGCAGTTCTTC. Residues: CASRLGLASEQFF.